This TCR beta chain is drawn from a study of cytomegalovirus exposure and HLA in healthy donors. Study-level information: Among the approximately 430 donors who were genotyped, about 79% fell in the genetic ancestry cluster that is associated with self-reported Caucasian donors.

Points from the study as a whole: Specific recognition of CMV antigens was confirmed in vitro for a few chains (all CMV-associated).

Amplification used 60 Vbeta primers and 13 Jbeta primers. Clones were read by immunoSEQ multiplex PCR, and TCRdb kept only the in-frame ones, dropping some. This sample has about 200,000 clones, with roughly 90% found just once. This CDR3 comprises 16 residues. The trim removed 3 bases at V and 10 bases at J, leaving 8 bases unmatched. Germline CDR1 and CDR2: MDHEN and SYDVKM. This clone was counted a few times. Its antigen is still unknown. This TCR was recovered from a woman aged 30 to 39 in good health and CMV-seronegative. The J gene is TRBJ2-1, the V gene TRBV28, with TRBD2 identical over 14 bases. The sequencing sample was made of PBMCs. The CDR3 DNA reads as TGTGCCAGCAGTTTGGGGACTAGCGGGAGTGTCGGAGAGCAGTTCTTC. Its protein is CASSLGTSGSVGEQFF.